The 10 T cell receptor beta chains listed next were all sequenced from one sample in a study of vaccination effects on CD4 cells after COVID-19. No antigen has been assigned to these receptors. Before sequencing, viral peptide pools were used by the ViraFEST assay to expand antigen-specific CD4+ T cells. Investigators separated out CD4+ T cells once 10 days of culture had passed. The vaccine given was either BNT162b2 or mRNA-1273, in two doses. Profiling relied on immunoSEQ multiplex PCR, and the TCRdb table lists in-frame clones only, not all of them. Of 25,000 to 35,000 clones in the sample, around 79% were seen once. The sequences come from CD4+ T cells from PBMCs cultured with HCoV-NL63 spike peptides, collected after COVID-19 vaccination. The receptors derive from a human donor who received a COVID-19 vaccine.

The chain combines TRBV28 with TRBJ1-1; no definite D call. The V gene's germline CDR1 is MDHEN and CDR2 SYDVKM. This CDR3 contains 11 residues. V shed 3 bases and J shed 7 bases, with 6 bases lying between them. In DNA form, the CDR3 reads TGTGCCAGCAGTTTTGGGCATGAAGCTTTCTTT. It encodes CASSFGHEAFF.

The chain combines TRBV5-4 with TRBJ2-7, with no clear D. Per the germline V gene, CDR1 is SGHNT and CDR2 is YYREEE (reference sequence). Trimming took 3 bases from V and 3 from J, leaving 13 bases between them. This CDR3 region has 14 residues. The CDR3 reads CASSWRPRSYEQYF. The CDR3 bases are TGTGCCAGCAGCTGGCGCCCCCGAAGCTACGAGCAGTACTTC.

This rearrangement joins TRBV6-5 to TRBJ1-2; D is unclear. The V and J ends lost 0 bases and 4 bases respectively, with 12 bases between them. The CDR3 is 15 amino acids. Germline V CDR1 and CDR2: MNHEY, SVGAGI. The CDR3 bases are TGTGCCAGCAGTTACTCGGATGTTGGGTTCTATGGCTACACCTTC. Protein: CASSYSDVGFYGYTF.

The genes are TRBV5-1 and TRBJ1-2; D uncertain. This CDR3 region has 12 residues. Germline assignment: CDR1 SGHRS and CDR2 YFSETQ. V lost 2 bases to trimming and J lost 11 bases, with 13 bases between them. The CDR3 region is CASSFSTSSYTF. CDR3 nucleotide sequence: TGCGCCAGCAGCTTTTCCACTTCGAGTTACACCTTC.

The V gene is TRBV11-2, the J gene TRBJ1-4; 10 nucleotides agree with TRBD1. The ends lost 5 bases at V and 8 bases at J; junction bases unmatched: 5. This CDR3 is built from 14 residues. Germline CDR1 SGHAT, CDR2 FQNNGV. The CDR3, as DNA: TGTGCCAGCAGCCGGGACAGGGGAAGAGAAAAACTGTTTTTT. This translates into CASSRDRGREKLFF.

CDR3 sequence reads: CASSRTTTAYQETQYF. In DNA form, the CDR3 reads TGTGCCAGCAGCCGGACGACGACAGCCTACCAAGAGACCCAGTACTTC. The rearrangement links TRBV5-4 to TRBJ2-5, with D tentatively TRBD1 (5 bases). Germline CDR1 reads SGHNT; CDR2 reads YYREEE (reference sequence). The V end lost 4 bases, the J end lost 0 bases, and 16 bases lay between the germline ends. The CDR3 contains 16 residues.

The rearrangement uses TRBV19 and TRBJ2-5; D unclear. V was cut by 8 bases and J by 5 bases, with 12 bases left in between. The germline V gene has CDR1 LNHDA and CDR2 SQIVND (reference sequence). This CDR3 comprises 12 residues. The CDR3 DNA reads TGTGCCAGTTCTTCTTGGCGGGAGACCCAGTACTTC. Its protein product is CASSSWRETQYF.

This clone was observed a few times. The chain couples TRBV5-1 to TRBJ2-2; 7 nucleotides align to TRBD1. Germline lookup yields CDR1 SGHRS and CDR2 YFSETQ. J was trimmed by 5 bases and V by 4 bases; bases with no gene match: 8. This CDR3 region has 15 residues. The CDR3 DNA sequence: TGCGCCAGCAGCCGGCAGGGGGATTTGACCGGGGAGCTGTTTTTT. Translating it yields CASSRQGDLTGELFF.

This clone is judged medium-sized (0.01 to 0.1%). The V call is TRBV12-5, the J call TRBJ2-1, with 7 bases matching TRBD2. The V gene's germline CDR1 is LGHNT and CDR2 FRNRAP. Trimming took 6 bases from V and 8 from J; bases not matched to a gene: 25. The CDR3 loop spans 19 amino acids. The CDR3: CASGYFETWEGPGEDEQFF. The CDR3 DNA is TGTGCTAGTGGCTATTTCGAAACCTGGGAGGGGCCTGGTGAGGATGAGCAGTTCTTC.

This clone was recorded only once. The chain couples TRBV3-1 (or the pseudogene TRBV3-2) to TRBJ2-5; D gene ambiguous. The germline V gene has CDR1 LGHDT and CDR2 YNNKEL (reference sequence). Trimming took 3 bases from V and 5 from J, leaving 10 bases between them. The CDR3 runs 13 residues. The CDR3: CASSHGTRETQYF. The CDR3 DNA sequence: TGTGCCAGCAGCCATGGCACCCGGGAGACCCAGTACTTC.